The T cell receptor (beta chain) under discussion was sequenced for a study of blood T cells in healthy people across ages. Study-wide points: A conclusive naive versus antigen-experienced comparison was prevented by the unsorted PBMCs.

Total RNA extraction produced at least 5.5 micrograms (per sample) for the study. About this clonotype: The antigen is undetermined.

Primed by a sample-barcoded 5' primer and a J-beta primer mix, a second PCR proceeded for about 7 to 11 cycles. TCRdb called the 5' RACE reads again in MiXCR, with one record for every CDR3 protein. The data contain roughly 800,000 distinct CDR3 sequences, roughly 60% of them singletons. Trimming shortened V by 3 bases and J by 4 bases, and 12 bases separated the two germline ends. The CDR3 contains 14 residues. The germline V gene has CDR1 ENHRY and CDR2 SYGVKD. Material: blood. The rearrangement joins TRBV10-3 to TRBJ2-5; possibly TRBD2 for D (5 bases). This TCR was sampled from a man aged 25-40 years in good health. CDR3 sequence (DNA): TGTGCCATCAGTGACCCAGCGGCAGGAGAGACCCAGTACTTC. It codes for CAISDPAAGETQYF.